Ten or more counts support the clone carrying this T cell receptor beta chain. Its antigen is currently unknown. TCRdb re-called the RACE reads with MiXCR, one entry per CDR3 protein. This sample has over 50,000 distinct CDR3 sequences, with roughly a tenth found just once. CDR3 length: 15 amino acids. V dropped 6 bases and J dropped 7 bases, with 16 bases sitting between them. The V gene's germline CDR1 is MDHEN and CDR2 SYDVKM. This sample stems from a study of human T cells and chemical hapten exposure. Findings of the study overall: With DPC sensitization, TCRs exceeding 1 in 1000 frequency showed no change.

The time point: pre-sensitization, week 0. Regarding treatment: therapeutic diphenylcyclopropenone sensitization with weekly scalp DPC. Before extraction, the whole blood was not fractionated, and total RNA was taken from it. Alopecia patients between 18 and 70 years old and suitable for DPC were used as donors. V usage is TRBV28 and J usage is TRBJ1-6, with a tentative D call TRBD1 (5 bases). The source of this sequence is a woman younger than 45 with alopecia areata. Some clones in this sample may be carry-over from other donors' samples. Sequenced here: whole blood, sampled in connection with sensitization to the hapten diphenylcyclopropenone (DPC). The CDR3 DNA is TGTGCCAGCAGGCCGCCTTTTGGGGGAAATTCACCCCTCCACTTT. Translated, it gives CASRPPFGGNSPLHF.